A selection of T cell receptor beta chains follows, all from one sample in a study of shared clonotypes between healthy human individuals. Assay: immunoSEQ multiplex PCR; the TCRdb copy retains only in-frame clones and omits some. In the table there are 2 million to 2.5 million clones, approximately 94% of which are singletons. Material for sequencing was naive CD4+ T cells sorted from blood. The source of these receptors is a man younger than 35 in good health. CDR3s include the opening cysteine and the closing phenylalanine or tryptophan. Each record gives: V gene, D gene, J gene, CDR3 length, clone size, CDR3 protein, CDR3 DNA. The D gene is left open where the match is weak. Clone sizes are given selectively: once, few, many, or a class where the clone is expanded.

>TRBV14|.|TRBJ1-1|15|.
CASSPLGLPNTEAFF
TGTGCCAGCAGCCCCCTAGGACTGCCGAACACTGAAGCTTTCTTT
>TRBV5-1|.|TRBJ1-3|16|.
CASSSPTGTPGNTIYF
TGCGCCAGCAGCTCTCCTACAGGGACTCCCGGAAACACCATATATTTT
>TRBV5-1|.|TRBJ1-5|14|.
CASSLAGGDQPQHF
TGCGCCAGCAGCTTGGCGGGGGGCGATCAGCCCCAGCATTTT
>TRBV29-1|TRBD2|TRBJ2-5|12|.
CSVGLAQETQYF
TGCAGCGTTGGACTAGCGCAAGAGACCCAGTACTTC
>TRBV29-1|TRBD2|TRBJ2-7|15|.
CSVRGLTSGYYEQYF
TGCAGCGTCCGGGGATTGACTAGCGGGTATTACGAGCAGTACTTC
>TRBV2|TRBD2|TRBJ2-2|15|.
CASSRSGGGTGELFF
TGTGCCAGCAGCCGTAGCGGGGGGGGCACCGGGGAGCTGTTTTTT
>TRBV10-2|.|TRBJ2-7|13|.
CASSESPAYEQYF
TGCGCCAGCAGTGAGTCGCCCGCCTACGAGCAGTACTTC
>TRBV6-1|.|TRBJ2-1|13|.
CASSSEWVAEQFF
TGTGCCAGCAGTTCGGAGTGGGTTGCGGAGCAGTTCTTC
>TRBV5-1|TRBD2|TRBJ2-1|15|.
CASSPQTSGRNEQFF
TGCGCCAGCAGCCCCCAGACTAGCGGTCGTAATGAGCAGTTCTTC
>TRBV10-2|.|TRBJ1-4|14|.
CASSRVWTNEKLFF
TGCGCCAGCAGTCGCGTATGGACTAATGAAAAACTGTTTTTT
>TRBV25-1|.|TRBJ1-2|15|.
CASSESTLMNYGYTF
TGTGCCAGCAGTGAGAGCACTTTGATGAACTATGGCTACACCTTC
>TRBV29-1|.|TRBJ1-1|13|.
CSVVGRLYTEAFF
TGCAGCGTTGTGGGCAGGCTTTACACTGAAGCTTTCTTT
>TRBV18|TRBD1|TRBJ2-4|16|once
CASSPPVTGGSNIQYF
TGTGCCAGCTCACCACCGGTTACAGGGGGCTCAAACATTCAGTACTTC
>TRBV10-3|TRBD1|TRBJ2-7|17|.
CAISESKGQVLSYEQYF
TGTGCCATCAGTGAGTCCAAGGGACAGGTCCTCTCCTACGAGCAGTACTTC
>TRBV5-1|.|TRBJ1-3|15|.
CASSPGGEGRNTIYF
TGCGCCAGCAGCCCGGGCGGGGAAGGAAGAAACACCATATATTTT
>TRBV19|TRBD1|TRBJ2-5|15|.
CASSTGGKLGETQYF
TGTGCCAGTAGTACAGGGGGCAAGCTCGGAGAGACCCAGTACTTC
>TRBV2|.|TRBJ1-4|16|.
CASSAGGGATNEKLFF
TGTGCCAGCAGCGCGGGGGGTGGTGCAACTAATGAAAAACTGTTTTTT